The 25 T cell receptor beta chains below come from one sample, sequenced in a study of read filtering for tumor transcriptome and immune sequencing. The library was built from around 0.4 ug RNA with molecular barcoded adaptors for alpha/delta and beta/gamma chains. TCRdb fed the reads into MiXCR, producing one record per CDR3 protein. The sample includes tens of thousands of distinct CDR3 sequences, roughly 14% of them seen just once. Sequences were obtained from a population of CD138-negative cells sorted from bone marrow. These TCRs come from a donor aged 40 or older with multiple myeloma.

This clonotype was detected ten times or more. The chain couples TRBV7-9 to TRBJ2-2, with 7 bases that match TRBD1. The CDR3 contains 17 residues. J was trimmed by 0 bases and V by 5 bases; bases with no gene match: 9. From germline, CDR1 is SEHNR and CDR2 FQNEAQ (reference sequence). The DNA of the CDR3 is TGTGCCAGCAGCCCTCCTCGACAGGGAGCGAACACCGGGGAGCTGTTTTTT. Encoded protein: CASSPPRQGANTGELFF.

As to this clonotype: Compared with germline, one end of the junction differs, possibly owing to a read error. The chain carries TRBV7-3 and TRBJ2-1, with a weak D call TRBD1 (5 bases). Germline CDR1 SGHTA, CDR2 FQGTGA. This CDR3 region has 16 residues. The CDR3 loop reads CASSQMQGSVYNEQLF. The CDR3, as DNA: TGTGCCAGCAGCCAAATGCAGGGTTCTGTCTACAATGAGCAGCTTTTC.

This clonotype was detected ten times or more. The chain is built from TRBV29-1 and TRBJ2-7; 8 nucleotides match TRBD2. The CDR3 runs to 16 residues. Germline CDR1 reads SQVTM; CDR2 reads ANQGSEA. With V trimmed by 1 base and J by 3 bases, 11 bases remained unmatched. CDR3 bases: TGCAGCGTTGAAGCCGGGCGGCCGGGGGGGAACTACGAGCAGTACTTC. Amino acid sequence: CSVEAGRPGGNYEQYF.

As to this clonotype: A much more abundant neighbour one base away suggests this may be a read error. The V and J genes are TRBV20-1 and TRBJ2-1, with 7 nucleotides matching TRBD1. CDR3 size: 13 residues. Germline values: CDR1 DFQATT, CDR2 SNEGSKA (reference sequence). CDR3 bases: TGCAGTGCCAGCAGGGGGTTGTACAATGGGCAGTTCTTC. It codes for CSASRGLYNGQFF.

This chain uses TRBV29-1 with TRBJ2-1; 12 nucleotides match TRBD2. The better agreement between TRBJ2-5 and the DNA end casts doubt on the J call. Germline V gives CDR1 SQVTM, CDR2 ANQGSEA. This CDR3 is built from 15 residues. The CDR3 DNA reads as TGCAGCGTCGCCCGACTAGCGGGAGATCGGGAGACCCAGTACTTC. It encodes CSVARLAGDRETQYF.

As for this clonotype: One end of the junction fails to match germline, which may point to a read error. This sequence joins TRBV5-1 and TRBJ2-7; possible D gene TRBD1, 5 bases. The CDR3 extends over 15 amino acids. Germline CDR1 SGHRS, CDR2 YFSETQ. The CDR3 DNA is TGCGCCGGCAGCTTTGGTGGGGCCTCCTCCTACGAGCAGTACTTC. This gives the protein CAGSFGGASSYEQYF.

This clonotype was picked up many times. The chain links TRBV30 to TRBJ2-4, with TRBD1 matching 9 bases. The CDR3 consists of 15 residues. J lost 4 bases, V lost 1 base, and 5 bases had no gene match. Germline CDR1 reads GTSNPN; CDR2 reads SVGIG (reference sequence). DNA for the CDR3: TGTGCCTGGAGTGCCGAAGGACAGGGGAAAAACATTCAGTACTTC. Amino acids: CAWSAEGQGKNIQYF.

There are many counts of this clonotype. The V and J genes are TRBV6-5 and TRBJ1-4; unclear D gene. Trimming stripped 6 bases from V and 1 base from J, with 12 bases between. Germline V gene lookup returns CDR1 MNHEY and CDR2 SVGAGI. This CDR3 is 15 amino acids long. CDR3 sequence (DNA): TGTGCCAGCAGACCCCAACGGTTAACTAATGAAAAACTGTTTTTT. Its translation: CASRPQRLTNEKLFF.

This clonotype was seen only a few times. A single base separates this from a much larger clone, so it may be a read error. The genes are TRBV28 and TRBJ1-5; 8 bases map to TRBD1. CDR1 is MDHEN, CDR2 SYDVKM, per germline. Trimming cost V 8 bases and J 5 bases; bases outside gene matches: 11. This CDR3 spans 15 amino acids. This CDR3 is CASGGNGQGYQPQHF. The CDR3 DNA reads TGTGCCAGCGGTGGTAACGGACAGGGCTATCAGCCCCAGCATTTT. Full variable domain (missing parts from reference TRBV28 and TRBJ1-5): DVKVTQSSRYLVKRTGEKVFLECVQDMDHENMFWYRQDPGLGLRLIYFSYDVKMKEKGDIPEGYSVSREKKERFSLILESASTNQTSMYLCASGGNGQGYQPQHFGDGTRLSIL.

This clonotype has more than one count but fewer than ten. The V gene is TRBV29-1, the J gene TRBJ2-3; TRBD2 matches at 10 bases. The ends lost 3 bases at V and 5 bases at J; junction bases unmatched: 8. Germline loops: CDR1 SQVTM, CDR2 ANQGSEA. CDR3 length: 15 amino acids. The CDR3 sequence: CSVEGLAGVEDTQYF. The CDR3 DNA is TGCAGCGTTGAGGGCCTAGCGGGAGTTGAAGATACGCAGTATTTT.

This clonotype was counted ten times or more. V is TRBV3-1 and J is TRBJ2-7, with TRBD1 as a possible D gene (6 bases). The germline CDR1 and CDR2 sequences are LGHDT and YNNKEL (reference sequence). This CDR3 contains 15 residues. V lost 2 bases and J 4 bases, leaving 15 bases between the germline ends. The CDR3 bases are TGTGCCAGCAGCCAAAAACCCAGGGGAAGTTACGAGCAGTACTTC. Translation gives CASSQKPRGSYEQYF.

Here the CDR3 DNA reads TGTGCCACCAGTGACTCCGGGACAGGGGTTCAGCCCCAGCATTTT. Translated: CATSDSGTGVQPQHF. J is TRBJ1-5 and V is TRBV24-1, with TRBD1 identical over 10 bases. Per germline, CDR1 KGHDR and CDR2 SFDVKD. CDR3 length: 15 residues. Losses at the gene ends were 4 bases for V and 6 bases for J; bases not matched to a gene: 5.

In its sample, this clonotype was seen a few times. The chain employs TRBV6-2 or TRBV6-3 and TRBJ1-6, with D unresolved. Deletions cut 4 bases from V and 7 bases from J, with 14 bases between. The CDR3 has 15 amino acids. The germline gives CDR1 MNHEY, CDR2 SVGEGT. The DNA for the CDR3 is TGTGCCAGCAGTTCAGGACGCATAGGGAATTCACCCCTCCACTTT. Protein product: CASSSGRIGNSPLHF.

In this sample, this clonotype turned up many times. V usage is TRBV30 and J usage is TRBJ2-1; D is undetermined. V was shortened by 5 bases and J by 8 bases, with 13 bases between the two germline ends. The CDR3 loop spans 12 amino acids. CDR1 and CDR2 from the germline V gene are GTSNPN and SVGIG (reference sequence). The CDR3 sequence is CAWEARVDEQFF. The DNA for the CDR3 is TGTGCCTGGGAGGCTAGGGTCGATGAGCAGTTCTTC.

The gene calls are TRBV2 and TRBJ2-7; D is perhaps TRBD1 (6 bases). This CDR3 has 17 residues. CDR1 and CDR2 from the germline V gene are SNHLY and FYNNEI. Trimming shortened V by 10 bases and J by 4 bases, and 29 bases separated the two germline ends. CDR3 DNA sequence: TGTGCCACCGCAGGGGCTAGCAGGGCAGGTGGGGTATACGAGCAGTACTTC. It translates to CATAGASRAGGVYEQYF.

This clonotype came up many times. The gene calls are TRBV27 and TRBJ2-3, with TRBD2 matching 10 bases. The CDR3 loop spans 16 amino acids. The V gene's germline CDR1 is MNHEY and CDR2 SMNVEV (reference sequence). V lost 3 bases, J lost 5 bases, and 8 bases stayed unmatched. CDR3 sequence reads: CASSLMTSGRGDTQYF. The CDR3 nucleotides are TGTGCCAGCAGTTTGATGACTAGCGGGCGGGGAGATACGCAGTATTTT.

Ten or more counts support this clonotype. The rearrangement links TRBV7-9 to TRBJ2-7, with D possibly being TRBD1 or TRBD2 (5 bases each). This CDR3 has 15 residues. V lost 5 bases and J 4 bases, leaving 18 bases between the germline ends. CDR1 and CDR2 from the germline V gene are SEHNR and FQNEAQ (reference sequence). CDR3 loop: CASSPAGTRRYEQYF. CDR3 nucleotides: TGTGCCAGCAGCCCCGCCGGGACCCGGCGGTACGAGCAGTACTTC.

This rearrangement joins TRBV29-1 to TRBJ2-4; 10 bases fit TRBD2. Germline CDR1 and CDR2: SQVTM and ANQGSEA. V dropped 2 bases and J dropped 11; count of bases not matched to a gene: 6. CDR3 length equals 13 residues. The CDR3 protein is CSVEWLAGDVQYF. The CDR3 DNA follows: TGCAGCGTTGAATGGCTAGCGGGAGATGTTCAGTACTTC.

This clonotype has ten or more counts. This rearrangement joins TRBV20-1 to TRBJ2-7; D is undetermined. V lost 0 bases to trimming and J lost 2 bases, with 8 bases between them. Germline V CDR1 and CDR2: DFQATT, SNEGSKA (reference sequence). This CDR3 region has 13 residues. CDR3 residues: CSARDPRPYEQYF. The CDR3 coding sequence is TGCAGTGCTAGAGATCCCAGACCCTACGAGCAGTACTTC.

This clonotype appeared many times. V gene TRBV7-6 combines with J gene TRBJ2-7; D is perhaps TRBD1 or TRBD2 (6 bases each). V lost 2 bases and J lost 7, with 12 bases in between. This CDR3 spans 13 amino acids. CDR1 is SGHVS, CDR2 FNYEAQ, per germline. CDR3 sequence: CASSLTGGREQYF. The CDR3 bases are TGTGCCAGCAGCTTAACTGGGGGGCGGGAGCAGTACTTC.

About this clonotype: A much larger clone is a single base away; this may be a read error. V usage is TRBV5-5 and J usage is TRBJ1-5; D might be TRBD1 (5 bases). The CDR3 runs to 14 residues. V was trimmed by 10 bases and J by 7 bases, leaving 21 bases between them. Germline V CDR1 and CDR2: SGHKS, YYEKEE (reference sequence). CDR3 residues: CASSRDPGGQPQHF. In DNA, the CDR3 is TGTGCCTCCTCCAGGGACCCTGGGGGACAGCCCCAGCATTTT.

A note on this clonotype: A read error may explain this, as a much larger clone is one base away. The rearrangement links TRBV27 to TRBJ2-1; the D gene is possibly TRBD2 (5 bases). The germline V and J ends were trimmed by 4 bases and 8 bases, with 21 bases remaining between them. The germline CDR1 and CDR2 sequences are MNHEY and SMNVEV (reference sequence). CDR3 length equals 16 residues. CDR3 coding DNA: TGTGCCAGCAGTTCCCTGGGTGCGGGCATCCACGATGAGCAGTTCTTC. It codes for CASSSLGAGIHDEQFF.

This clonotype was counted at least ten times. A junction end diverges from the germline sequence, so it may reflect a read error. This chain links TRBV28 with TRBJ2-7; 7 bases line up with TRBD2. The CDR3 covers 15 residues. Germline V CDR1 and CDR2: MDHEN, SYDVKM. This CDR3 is CASRPWAVGVAGALF. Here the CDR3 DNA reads TGTGCCAGCAGACCCTGGGCCGTCGGCGTAGCGGGCGCATTGTTC.

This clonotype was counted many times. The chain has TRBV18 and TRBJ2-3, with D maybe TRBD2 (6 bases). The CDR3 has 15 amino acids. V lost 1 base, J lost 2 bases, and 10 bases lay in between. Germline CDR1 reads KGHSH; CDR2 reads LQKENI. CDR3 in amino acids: CASSPRGTLTDTQYF. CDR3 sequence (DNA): TGTGCCAGCTCACCACGGGGGACTCTCACAGATACGCAGTATTTT.

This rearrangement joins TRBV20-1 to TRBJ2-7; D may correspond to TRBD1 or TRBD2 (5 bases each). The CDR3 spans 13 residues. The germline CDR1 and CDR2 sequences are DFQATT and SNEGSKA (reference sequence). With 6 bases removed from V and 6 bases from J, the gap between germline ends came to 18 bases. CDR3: CSANYGAEGEQYF. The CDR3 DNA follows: TGCAGTGCAAATTACGGGGCTGAGGGCGAGCAGTACTTC.